The sequence of this T cell receptor (beta chain) was determined in a study of blood T cell repertoires in COVID-19. Overall study context: Acute-phase and convalescent COVID-19 samples originated in the United States, Italy and Spain. Nucleic acid was either cDNA or gDNA, and it came from T cells, B-cell-depleted T cells, or PBMCs.

The junction had 6 bases not matched to a gene; V was cut back by 4 bases and J by 4 bases. CDR1 and CDR2 (germline): MDHEN, SYDVKM. The CDR3 consists of 15 residues. Libraries were prepared by immunoSEQ multiplex PCR; TCRdb keeps only in-frame clonotypes and omits some of them. The table lists under 300,000 clones, 79% of them singletons. Sequencing used peripheral blood. The gene calls are TRBV28 and TRBJ1-5; 8 nucleotides line up with TRBD1. This TCR was recovered from a woman in her thirties or forties with active or convalescent COVID-19. The CDR3 DNA sequence: TGTGCCAGCAGTTCCCCTCAGGGGGCGAATCAGCCCCAGCATTTT. It codes for CASSSPQGANQPQHF.